The rows below give T cell receptor beta chains drawn from one sample of a study of blood T cells in healthy people across ages. Each CDR3 protein is one row after TCRdb ran MiXCR on the 5' RACE reads. The table shows about 1.5 million distinct CDR3 sequences, with under 55% occurring only once. The sample taken for sequencing was blood. These receptors were obtained from a woman between 18 and 29 years old in good health. The CDR3 runs from the conserved cysteine through the conserved F or W. D genes are given only for firm matches. The size field is filled for only some rows; it gives once, few, many or a size class.

d_gene | abundance | j_gene | v_gene | CDR3nt | CDR3aa
TRBD1 | few | TRBJ1-6 | TRBV28 | TGTGCCAGCAGTTTCCCTCTCCAGGGGGTTCGGTCACCCCTCCACTTT | CASSFPLQGVRSPLHF
TRBD1 | many | TRBJ1-6 | TRBV6-5 | TGTGCCAGCAGTTTCCGCGACAGGGAAAATTCACCCCTCCACTTT | CASSFRDRENSPLHF
. | . | TRBJ1-5 | TRBV6-2/TRBV6-3 | TGTGCCAGCAGAAACCAGGGTAGGGTGGATTGGGGCAATCAGCCCCAGCATTTT | CASRNQGRVDWGNQPQHF
TRBD1 | . | TRBJ1-1 | TRBV6-1 | TGTGCCAGCAGTTGGACAGGGGGTGTCGAAGCTTTCTTT | CASSWTGGVEAFF
TRBD1 | . | TRBJ1-6 | TRBV10-3 | TGTGCCATCAGTGAGGGACAGGGAAATTCACCCCCCCACTTT | CAISEGQGNSPPHF
. | . | TRBJ1-2 | TRBV2 | TGTGCCAGCAGTGGACCAGGGTCACGCAGCGGCGGCTACACCTTC | CASSGPGSRSGGYTF
. | . | TRBJ1-3 | TRBV7-9 | TGTGCCAGCAGCTTAGCGCTCATCCCCTCTGGAAACACCATATATTTT | CASSLALIPSGNTIYF
. | few | TRBJ2-3 | TRBV4-1 | TGCGCCAGCAGCCAAGGAGCAGACCGTAAAGGCACAGATACGCAGTATTTT | CASSQGADRKGTDTQYF
. | few | TRBJ1-2 | TRBV28 | TGTGCCAGCAGTTTAGCACTAGGGGTAAACTATGGCTACACCTTC | CASSLALGVNYGYTF
. | . | TRBJ2-1 | TRBV12-3/TRBV12-4 | TGTGCCAGCAGTTTACTGGGACGAGGGGGACCCAATGAGCAGTTCTTC | CASSLLGRGGPNEQFF
. | few | TRBJ2-5 | TRBV5-1 | TGCGCCAGCAGCATCCAAACCTTCGGCCAAGAGACCCAGTACTTC | CASSIQTFGQETQYF
. | . | TRBJ2-7 | TRBV11-2 | TGTGCCAGCAGCCCGGAGGCGACATACGAGCAGTACTTC | CASSPEATYEQYF
TRBD2 | . | TRBJ2-1 | TRBV28 | TGTGCCAGCAGTTTACGGCGGGAGCCCCCCTCCTACAATGAGCAGTTCTTC | CASSLRREPPSYNEQFF
. | few | TRBJ2-1 | TRBV27 | TGTGCCAGCAGTTTATCGAGTGATAATGAGCAGTTCTTC | CASSLSSDNEQFF
TRBD1 | once | TRBJ2-1 | TRBV27 | TGTGCCAGCAGTCCGGACGGGGACAGACCGGGACGAAACAATGAGCAGTTCTTC | CASSPDGDRPGRNNEQFF
TRBD1 | . | TRBJ1-5 | TRBV10-3 | TGTGCCATCAGAGGGGGGACAGGTGATCAGCCCCAGCATTTT | CAIRGGTGDQPQHF
. | . | TRBJ2-1 | TRBV13 | TGTGCCAGCAGCTTTTCCGGGACCCCTAACAATGAGCAGTTCTTC | CASSFSGTPNNEQFF
TRBD1 | few | TRBJ1-2 | TRBV7-2 | TGTGCCAGCAGCGCACAGGGGGCGCGTGGCTACACCTTC | CASSAQGARGYTF
. | . | TRBJ1-1 | TRBV5-1 | TGCGCCAGCGCACGTCTCGGGGGGCCGCGAATGAACACTGAAGCTTTCTTT | CASARLGGPRMNTEAFF
TRBD1 | . | TRBJ2-1 | TRBV5-1 | TGCGCCAGCAGCTTGAATGAGGGGGCCCACAATGAGCAGTTCTTC | CASSLNEGAHNEQFF
. | once | TRBJ2-7 | TRBV20-1 | TGCAGTGCTCGTCACGGGGTCTACAATGAGCAGTACTTC | CSARHGVYNEQYF
TRBD1 | . | TRBJ2-1 | TRBV20-1 | TGCAGTGCTAGGTCCGGGACAGGCTCATACAATGAGCAGTTCTTC | CSARSGTGSYNEQFF
. | few | TRBJ2-1 | TRBV3-1 | TGTGCCAGCAGCCGGTCGGGGACGGCTACCTACAATGAGCAGTTCTTC | CASSRSGTATYNEQFF
. | . | TRBJ1-1 | TRBV4-1 | TGCGCCAGCAGAGACTGGAACACTGAAGCTTTCTTT | CASRDWNTEAFF
. | . | TRBJ2-3 | TRBV7-2 | TGTGCCAGCAGCTTAGCAACGGTAGGAAGGACAGATACGCAGTATTTT | CASSLATVGRTDTQYF
TRBD2 | . | TRBJ2-7 | TRBV20-1 | TGCAGTGCTCCGCCCGGCGGGAGAATCTACGAGCAGTACTTC | CSAPPGGRIYEQYF
TRBD2 | . | TRBJ2-4 | TRBV3-1 | TGTGCCAGCAGCCCAGGACTAGCGGGAGCTGGCATTCAGTACTTC | CASSPGLAGAGIQYF
TRBD1 | . | TRBJ1-2 | TRBV13 | TGTGCCAGCAGCCTAGGAAGGGGGCGCTACTATGGCTACACCTTC | CASSLGRGRYYGYTF
. | few | TRBJ2-1 | TRBV4-3 | TGCGCCAGCAGCCAAGATATGGGGGGCCGGTACAATGAGCAGTTCTTC | CASSQDMGGRYNEQFF
TRBD2 | . | TRBJ2-3 | TRBV20-1 | TGCAGTGCCATCGGGACTAACGGGTACACAGATACGCAGTATTTT | CSAIGTNGYTDTQYF
. | . | TRBJ2-7 | TRBV7-2 | TGTGCCAGCAGCTTAGCGGTCCTCTACGAGCAGTACTTC | CASSLAVLYEQYF
TRBD2 | . | TRBJ2-3 | TRBV7-2 | TGTGCCAGCAGCTTACGAAGCGGGGGGTCCACAGATACGCAGTATTTT | CASSLRSGGSTDTQYF
. | few | TRBJ2-7 | TRBV20-1 | TGCAGTGCACGTCGGGCGGAGTACGAGCAGTACTTC | CSARRAEYEQYF
. | . | TRBJ1-5 | TRBV6-6 | TGTGCCGGCAGCTTGGTGAATCAGCCCCAGCATTTT | CAGSLVNQPQHF
. | few | TRBJ2-4 | TRBV6-2/TRBV6-3 | TGTGCCAGCAGCGATCCTGGCCGGCCCGAGGGCAACATTCAGTACTTC | CASSDPGRPEGNIQYF
. | . | TRBJ1-4 | TRBV5-1 | TGCGCCAGCAGCCCTGGGGATCCCAGGGGTGAAAAACTGTTTTTT | CASSPGDPRGEKLFF
. | . | TRBJ2-7 | TRBV5-1 | TGCGCCAGCAGCTCCAACCGGAAGTACGAGCAGTACTTC | CASSSNRKYEQYF
. | . | TRBJ1-2 | TRBV20-1 | TGCAGTGCTACGACAGACTATGGCTACACCTTC | CSATTDYGYTF
TRBD1 | . | TRBJ1-2 | TRBV4-3 | TGCGCCAGCAGCCAATACAGGGGGGCGGCTAGAAGCTACACCTTC | CASSQYRGAARSYTF
TRBD1 | . | TRBJ1-2 | TRBV28 | TGTGCCAGCAGTCCAGGGGGAATTAGTGGCTACACCTTC | CASSPGGISGYTF
. | . | TRBJ1-3 | TRBV18 | TGTGCCAGCTCACCGGGCGCGTGGGGAAACACCATATATTTT | CASSPGAWGNTIYF
. | . | TRBJ1-1 | TRBV10-3 | TGTGCCATCAGTTCGGTCCCCGGGGCCACTGAAGCTTTCTTT | CAISSVPGATEAFF
. | . | TRBJ1-4 | TRBV7-2 | TGTGCCAGCAGCTTAGTGCGTCAGGGGAATGAAAAACTGTTTTTT | CASSLVRQGNEKLFF
. | . | TRBJ2-7 | TRBV9 | TGTGCCAGCAGCTCACGGGCGGGTGACTACGAGCAGTACTTC | CASSSRAGDYEQYF
. | . | TRBJ1-5 | TRBV6-5 | TGTGCCAGCGCGGTTTACGGACTCCCCAATCAGCCCCAGCATTTT | CASAVYGLPNQPQHF
. | . | TRBJ2-2 | TRBV6-5 | TGTGCCAGTCAATCCACGGCCGGGGAGCTGTTTTTT | CASQSTAGELFF
TRBD1 | . | TRBJ2-3 | TRBV2 | TGTGCCAGCAGTGAAGGGACAGGGGGCATAGATACGCAGTATTTT | CASSEGTGGIDTQYF
. | . | TRBJ2-7 | TRBV29-1 | TGCAACGTAGTCAATGGAGGGGCTGTAAACGAGCAGTACTTC | CNVVNGGAVNEQYF
TRBD2 | few | TRBJ2-1 | TRBV14 | TGTGCCAGCAGCCAACGGGGACTAGCGGGGACCTCCTACAATGAGCAGTTCTTC | CASSQRGLAGTSYNEQFF
TRBD2 | . | TRBJ2-7 | TRBV30 | TGTGCCTGGGCGCCGACTAGCGCGTCCTACGAGCAGTACTTC | CAWAPTSASYEQYF
TRBD1 | . | TRBJ2-5 | TRBV13 | TGTGCCAGCAGCTCCGGGACAGACCTTAGTGGGCAGTACTTC | CASSSGTDLSGQYF
TRBD1 | . | TRBJ1-5 | TRBV7-6 | TGTGCCAGCAGCGGGACAGTCAATAGGGTGGGTCAGCCCCAGCATTTT | CASSGTVNRVGQPQHF
. | . | TRBJ2-3 | TRBV10-3 | TGTGCCATCAGTGAGTCGCAGGGATCCACAGATACGCAGTATTTT | CAISESQGSTDTQYF
TRBD1 | few | TRBJ2-1 | TRBV20-1 | TGCAGTGCTAGAGATGACGTCAGGGGGCGATGGGCGGGAAGTTGGGACAATGAGCAGTTCTTC | CSARDDVRGRWAGSWDNEQFF
TRBD1 | . | TRBJ2-1 | TRBV20-1 | TGCAGTGCAACCGGGACAGGGGGAAAATACAATGAGCAGTTCTTC | CSATGTGGKYNEQFF
. | . | TRBJ1-5 | TRBV18 | TGTGCCAGCTCACCCGAGGAGGGCGATCAGCCCCAGCATTTT | CASSPEEGDQPQHF
. | . | TRBJ2-3 | TRBV28 | TGTGCCAGCAGTTTATCAATTCCGGGTCTGAAAGATACGCAGTATTTT | CASSLSIPGLKDTQYF
. | . | TRBJ2-5 | TRBV29-1 | TGCAGCGTTGCTCCCCTCTACGGCAATGAGCAGTACTTC | CSVAPLYGNEQYF
TRBD1 | . | TRBJ2-7 | TRBV7-9 | TGTGCCAGCAGCGAATGGCCCGCGACAGGGTTGTACGAGCAGTACTTC | CASSEWPATGLYEQYF
TRBD1 | . | TRBJ1-1 | TRBV25-1 | TGTGCCAGCAGTGCATCGGGACAGGGGAACACTGAAGCTTTCTTT | CASSASGQGNTEAFF